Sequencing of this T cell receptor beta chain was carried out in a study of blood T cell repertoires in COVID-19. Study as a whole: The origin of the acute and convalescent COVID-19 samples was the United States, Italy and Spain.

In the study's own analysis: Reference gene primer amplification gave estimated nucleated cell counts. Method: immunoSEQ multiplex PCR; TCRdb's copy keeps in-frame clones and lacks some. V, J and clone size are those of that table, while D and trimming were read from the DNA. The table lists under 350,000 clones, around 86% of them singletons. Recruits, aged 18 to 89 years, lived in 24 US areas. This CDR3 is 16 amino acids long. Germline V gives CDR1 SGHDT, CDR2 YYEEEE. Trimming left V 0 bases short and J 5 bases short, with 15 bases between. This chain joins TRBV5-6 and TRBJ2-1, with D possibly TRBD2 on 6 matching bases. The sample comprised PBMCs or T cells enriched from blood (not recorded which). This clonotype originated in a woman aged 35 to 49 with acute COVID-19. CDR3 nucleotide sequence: TGTGCCAGCAGCTTGGGGGGACTGACTAACCACAATGAGCAGTTCTTC. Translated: CASSLGGLTNHNEQFF.